Sequencing of this T cell receptor beta chain was carried out in a study of T-cell memory formation after mild COVID-19. General observations from the study: Clones contracting across day 15 to 85 had a balanced CD4/CD8 profile; later expanding clones leaned CD4+.

Trimming cost V 8 bases and J 0 bases, with 8 bases left between them. The CDR3 extends over 12 amino acids. Turning to this clonotype: The antigen remains unidentified.

TCRdb analysed the 5' RACE reads with MiXCR anew, one entry per CDR3 protein. The sample includes under 300,000 distinct CDR3 sequences, 8% to 9% seen only once; the top ten take around a fifth. The clonotype originates from a man younger than 35 who had mild COVID-19 (a few samples of this study predate the infection). Cell type and time point are not known. The specimen was PBMCs or a T cell subset sorted from them (not recorded which). This rearrangement joins TRBV12-3 or TRBV12-4 to TRBJ2-7; D remains unclear. This CDR3 is CASPHSSYEQYV. DNA for the CDR3: TGTGCCAGCCCCCACAGCTCCTACGAGCAGTACGTC.